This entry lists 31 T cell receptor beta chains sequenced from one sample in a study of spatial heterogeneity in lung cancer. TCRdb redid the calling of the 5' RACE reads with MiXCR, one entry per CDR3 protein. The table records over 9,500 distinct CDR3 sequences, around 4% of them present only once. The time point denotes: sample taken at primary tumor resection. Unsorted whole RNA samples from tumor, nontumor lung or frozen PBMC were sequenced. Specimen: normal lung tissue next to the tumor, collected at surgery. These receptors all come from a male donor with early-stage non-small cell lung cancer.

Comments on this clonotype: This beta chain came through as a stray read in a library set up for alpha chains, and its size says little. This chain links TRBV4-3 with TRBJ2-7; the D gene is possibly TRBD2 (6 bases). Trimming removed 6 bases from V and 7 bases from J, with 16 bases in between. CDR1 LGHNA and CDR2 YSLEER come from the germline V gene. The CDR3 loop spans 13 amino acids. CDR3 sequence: CASSPTHAGEQYF. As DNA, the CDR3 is TGCGCCAGCAGTCCAACTCACGCGGGGGAGCAGTACTTC.

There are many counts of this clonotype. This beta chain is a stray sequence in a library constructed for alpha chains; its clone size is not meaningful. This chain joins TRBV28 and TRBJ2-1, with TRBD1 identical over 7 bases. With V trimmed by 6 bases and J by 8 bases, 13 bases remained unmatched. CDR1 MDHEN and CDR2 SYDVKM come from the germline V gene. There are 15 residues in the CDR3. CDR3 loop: CASRSILQGMDEQFF. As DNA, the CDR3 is TGTGCCAGCAGGAGCATTTTACAGGGGATGGATGAGCAGTTCTTC.

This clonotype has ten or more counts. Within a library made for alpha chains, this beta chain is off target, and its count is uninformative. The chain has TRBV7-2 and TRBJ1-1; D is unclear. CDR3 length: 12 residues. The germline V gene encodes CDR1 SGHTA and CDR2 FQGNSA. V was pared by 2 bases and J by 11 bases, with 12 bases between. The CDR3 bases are TGTGCCAGCAGCTTACCATCTCCGGAGGCTTTCTTT. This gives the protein CASSLPSPEAFF.

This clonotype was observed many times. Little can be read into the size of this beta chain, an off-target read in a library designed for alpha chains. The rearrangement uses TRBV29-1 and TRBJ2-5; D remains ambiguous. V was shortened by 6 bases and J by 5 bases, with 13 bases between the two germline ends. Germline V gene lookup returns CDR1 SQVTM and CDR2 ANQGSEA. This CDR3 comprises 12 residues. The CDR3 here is CSVPLSRETQYF. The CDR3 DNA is TGCAGCGTGCCCCTCTCGAGGGAGACCCAGTACTTC. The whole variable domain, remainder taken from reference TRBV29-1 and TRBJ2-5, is SAVISQKPSRDICQRGTSLTIQCQVDSQVTMMFWYRQQPGQSLTLIATANQGSEATYESGFVIDKFPISRPNLTFSTLTVSNMSPEDSSIYLCSVPLSRETQYFGPGTRLLVL.

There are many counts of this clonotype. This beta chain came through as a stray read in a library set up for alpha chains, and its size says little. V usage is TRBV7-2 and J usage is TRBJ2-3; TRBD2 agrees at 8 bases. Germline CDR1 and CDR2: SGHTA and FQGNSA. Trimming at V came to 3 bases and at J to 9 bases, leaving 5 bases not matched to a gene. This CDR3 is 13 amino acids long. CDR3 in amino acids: CASSFGSGGTQYF. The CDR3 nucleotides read TGTGCCAGCAGCTTCGGATCGGGAGGGACGCAGTATTTT.

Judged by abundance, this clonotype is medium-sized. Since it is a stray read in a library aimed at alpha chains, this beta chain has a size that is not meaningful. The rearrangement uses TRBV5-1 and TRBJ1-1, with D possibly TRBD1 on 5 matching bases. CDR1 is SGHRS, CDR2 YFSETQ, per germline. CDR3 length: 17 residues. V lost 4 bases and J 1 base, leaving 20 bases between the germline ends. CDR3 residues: CASSLTVAASKNTEAFF. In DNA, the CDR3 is TGCGCCAGCAGCCTGACAGTTGCAGCCAGTAAGAACACTGAAGCTTTCTTT.

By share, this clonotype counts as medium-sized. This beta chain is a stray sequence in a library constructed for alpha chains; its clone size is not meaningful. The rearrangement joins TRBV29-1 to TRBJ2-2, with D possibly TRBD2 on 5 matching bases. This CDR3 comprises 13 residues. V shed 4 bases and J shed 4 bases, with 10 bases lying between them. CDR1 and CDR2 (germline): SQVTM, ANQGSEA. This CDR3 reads CSVASSSTGELFF. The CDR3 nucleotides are TGCAGCGTTGCTTCTAGCAGCACCGGGGAGCTGTTTTTT.

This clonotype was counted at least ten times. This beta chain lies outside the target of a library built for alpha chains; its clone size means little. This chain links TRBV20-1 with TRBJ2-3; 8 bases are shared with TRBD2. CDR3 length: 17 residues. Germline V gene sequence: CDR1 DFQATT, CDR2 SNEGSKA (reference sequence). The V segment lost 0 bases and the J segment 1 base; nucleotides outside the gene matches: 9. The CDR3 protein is CSARDPSTSGGTDTQYF. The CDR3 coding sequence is TGCAGTGCTAGAGATCCTTCTACTAGCGGCGGCACAGATACGCAGTATTTT.

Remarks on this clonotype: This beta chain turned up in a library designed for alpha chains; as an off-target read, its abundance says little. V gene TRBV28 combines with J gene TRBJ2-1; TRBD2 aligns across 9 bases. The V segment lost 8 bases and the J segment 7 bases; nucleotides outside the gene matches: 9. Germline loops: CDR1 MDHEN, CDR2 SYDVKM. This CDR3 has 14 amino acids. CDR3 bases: TGTGCCAGCCTCTGGGCGGGGGGGAGGAATGAGCAGTTCTTC. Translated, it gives CASLWAGGRNEQFF. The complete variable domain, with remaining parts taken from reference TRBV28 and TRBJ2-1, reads DVKVTQSSRYLVKRTGEKVFLECVQDMDHENMFWYRQDPGLGLRLIYFSYDVKMKEKGDIPEGYSVSREKKERFSLILESASTNQTSMYLCASLWAGGRNEQFFGPGTRLTVL.

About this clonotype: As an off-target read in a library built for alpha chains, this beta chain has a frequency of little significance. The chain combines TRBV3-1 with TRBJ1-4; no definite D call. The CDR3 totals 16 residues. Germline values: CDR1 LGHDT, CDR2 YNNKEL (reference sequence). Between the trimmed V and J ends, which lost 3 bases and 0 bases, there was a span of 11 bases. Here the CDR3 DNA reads TGTGCCAGCAGCCACAGCCGGTCCTCAACTAATGAAAAACTGTTTTTT. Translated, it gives CASSHSRSSTNEKLFF.

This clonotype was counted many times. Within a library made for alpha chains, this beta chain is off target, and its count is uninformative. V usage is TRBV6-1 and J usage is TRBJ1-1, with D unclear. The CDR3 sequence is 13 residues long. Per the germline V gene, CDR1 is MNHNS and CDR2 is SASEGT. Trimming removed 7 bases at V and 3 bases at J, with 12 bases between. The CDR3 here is CASTEGFHTEAFF. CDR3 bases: TGTGCCAGCACAGAAGGGTTTCACACTGAAGCTTTCTTT.

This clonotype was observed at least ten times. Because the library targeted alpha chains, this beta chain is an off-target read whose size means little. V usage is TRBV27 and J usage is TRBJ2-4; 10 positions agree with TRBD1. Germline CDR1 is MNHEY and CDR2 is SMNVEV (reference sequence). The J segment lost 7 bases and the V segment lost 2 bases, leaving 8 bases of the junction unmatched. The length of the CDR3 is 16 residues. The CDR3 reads CASSLGGGQGTNIQYF. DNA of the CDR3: TGTGCCAGCAGTTTAGGGGGGGGACAGGGGACGAACATTCAGTACTTC.

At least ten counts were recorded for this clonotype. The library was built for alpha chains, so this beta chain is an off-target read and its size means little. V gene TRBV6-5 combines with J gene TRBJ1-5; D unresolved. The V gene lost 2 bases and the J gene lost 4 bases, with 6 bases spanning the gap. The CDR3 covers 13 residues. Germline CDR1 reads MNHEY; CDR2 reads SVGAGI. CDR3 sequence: CASSYGGNQPQHF. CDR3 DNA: TGTGCCAGCAGTTACGGAGGGAATCAGCCCCAGCATTTT.

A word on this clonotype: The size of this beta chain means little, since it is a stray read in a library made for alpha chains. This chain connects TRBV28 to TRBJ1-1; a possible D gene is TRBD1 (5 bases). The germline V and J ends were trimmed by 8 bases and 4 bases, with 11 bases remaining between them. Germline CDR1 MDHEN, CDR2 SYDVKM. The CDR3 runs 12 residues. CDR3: CASGRGFTEAFF. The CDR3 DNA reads TGTGCCAGCGGGAGGGGATTCACTGAAGCTTTCTTT.

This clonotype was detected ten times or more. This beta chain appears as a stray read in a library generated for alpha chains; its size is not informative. The CDR3 loop is CASSPTTGGRQYF. In DNA, the CDR3 is TGTGCCAGCAGTCCAACGACAGGGGGCCGGCAGTACTTC. The chain employs TRBV27 and TRBJ2-7; 10 nucleotides align to TRBD1. This CDR3 has 13 amino acids. V was pared by 5 bases and J by 9 bases, with 7 bases of the junction left unmatched. Germline loops: CDR1 MNHEY, CDR2 SMNVEV (reference sequence).

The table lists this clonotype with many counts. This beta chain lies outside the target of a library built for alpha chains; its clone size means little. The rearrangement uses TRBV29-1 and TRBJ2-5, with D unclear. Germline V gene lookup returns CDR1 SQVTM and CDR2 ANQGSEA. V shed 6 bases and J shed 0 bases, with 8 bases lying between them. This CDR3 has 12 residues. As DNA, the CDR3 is TGCAGCGTAGGTCTGAACCAAGAGACCCAGTACTTC. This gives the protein CSVGLNQETQYF. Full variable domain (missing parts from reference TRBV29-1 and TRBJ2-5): SAVISQKPSRDICQRGTSLTIQCQVDSQVTMMFWYRQQPGQSLTLIATANQGSEATYESGFVIDKFPISRPNLTFSTLTVSNMSPEDSSIYLCSVGLNQETQYFGPGTRLLVL.

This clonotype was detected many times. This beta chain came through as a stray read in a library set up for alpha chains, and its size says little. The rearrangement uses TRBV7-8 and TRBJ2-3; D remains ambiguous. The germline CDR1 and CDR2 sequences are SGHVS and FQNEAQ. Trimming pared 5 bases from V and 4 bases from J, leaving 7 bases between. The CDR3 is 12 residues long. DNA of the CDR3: TGTGCCAGCAGCCGACTCCCAGATACGCAGTATTTT. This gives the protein CASSRLPDTQYF.

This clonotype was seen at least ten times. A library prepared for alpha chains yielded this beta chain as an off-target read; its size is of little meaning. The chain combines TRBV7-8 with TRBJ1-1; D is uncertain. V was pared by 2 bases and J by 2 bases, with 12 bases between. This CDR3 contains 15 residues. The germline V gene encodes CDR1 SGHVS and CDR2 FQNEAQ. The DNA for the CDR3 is TGTGCCAGCAGCTTAAGGGCCGATAGAAACACTGAAGCTTTCTTT. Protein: CASSLRADRNTEAFF.

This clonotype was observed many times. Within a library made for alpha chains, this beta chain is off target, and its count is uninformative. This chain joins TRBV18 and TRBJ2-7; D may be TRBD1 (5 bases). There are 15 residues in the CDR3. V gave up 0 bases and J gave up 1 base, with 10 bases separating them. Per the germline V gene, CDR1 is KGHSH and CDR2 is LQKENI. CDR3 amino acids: CASSPPNQGSYEQYF. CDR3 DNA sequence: TGTGCCAGCTCACCACCGAATCAGGGATCCTACGAGCAGTACTTC.

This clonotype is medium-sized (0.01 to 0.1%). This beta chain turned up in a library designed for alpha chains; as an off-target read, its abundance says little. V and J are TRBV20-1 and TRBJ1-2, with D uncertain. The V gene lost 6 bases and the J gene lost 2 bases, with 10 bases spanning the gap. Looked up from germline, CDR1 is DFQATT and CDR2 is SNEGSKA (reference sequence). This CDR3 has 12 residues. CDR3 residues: CSASDTNYGYTF. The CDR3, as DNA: TGCAGTGCGTCAGACACCAACTATGGCTACACCTTC.

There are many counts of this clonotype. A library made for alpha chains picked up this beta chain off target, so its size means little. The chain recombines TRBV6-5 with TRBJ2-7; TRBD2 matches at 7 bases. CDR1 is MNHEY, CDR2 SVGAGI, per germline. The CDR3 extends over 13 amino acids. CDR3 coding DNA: TGTGGGGAGGGACTACCAATAACGTACGAGCAGTACTTC. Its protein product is CGEGLPITYEQYF.

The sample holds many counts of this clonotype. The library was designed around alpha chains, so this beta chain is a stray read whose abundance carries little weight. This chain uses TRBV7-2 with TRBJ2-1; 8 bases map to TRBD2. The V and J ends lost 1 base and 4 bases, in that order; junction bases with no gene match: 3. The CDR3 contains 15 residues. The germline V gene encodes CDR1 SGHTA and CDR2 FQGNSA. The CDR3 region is CASSLDGGAYNEQFF. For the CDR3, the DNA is TGTGCCAGCAGCTTAGACGGGGGGGCGTACAATGAGCAGTTCTTC.

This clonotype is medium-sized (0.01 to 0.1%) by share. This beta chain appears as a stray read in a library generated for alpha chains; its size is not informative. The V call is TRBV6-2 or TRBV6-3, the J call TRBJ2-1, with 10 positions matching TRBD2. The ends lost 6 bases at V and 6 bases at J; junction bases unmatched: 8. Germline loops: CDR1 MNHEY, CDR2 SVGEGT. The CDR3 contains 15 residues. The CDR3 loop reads CASSETIAGGNEQFF. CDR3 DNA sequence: TGTGCCAGCAGCGAGACTATAGCGGGAGGCAATGAGCAGTTCTTC.

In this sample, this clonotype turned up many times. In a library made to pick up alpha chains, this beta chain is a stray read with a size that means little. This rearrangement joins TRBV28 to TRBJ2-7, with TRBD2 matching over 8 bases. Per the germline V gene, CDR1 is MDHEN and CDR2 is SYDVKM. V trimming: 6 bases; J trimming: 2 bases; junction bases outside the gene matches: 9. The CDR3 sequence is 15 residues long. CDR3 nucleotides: TGTGCCAGCAGCAGTGGCGGGAGGCAGACCTACGAGCAGTACTTC. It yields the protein CASSSGGRQTYEQYF. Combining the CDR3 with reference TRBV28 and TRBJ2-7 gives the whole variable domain DVKVTQSSRYLVKRTGEKVFLECVQDMDHENMFWYRQDPGLGLRLIYFSYDVKMKEKGDIPEGYSVSREKKERFSLILESASTNQTSMYLCASSSGGRQTYEQYFGPGTRLTVT.

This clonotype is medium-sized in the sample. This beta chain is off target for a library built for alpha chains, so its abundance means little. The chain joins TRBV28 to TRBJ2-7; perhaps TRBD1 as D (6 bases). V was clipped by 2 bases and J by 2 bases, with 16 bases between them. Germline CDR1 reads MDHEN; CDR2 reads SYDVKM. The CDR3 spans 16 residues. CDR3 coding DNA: TGTGCCAGCAGTTTAACCGAGGCAGGGGCCCCCTACGAGCAGTACTTC. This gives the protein CASSLTEAGAPYEQYF.

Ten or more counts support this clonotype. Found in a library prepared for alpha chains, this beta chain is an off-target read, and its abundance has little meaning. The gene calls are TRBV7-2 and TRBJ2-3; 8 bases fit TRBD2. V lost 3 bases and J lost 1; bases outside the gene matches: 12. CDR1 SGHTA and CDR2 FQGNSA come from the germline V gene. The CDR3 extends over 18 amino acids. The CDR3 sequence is CASSFRSDPSGRTDTQYF. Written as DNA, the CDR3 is TGTGCCAGCAGCTTCCGCTCGGACCCTAGCGGGCGCACAGATACGCAGTATTTT.

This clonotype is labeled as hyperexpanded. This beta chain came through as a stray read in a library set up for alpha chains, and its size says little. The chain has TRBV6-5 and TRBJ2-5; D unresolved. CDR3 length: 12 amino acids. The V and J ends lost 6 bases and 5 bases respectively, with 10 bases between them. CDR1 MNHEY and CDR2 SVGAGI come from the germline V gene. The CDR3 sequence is CASSRPKETQYF. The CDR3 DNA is TGTGCCAGCAGCCGACCTAAGGAGACCCAGTACTTC.

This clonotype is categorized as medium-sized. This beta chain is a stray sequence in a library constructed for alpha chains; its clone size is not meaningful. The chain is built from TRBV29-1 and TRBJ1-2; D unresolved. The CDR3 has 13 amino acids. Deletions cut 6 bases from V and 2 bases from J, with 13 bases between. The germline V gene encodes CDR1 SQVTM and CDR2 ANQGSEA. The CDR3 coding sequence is TGCAGCGTAGCCGTGCGGTCCAACTATGGCTACACCTTC. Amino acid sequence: CSVAVRSNYGYTF.

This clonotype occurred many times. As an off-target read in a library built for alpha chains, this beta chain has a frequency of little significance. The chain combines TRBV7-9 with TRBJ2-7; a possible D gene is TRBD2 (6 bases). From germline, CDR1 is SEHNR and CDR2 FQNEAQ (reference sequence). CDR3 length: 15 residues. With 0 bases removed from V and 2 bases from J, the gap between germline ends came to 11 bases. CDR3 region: CASSLAGGQPYEQYF. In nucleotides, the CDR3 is TGTGCCAGCAGCTTAGCGGGAGGCCAGCCCTACGAGCAGTACTTC. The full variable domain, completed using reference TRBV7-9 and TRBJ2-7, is DTGVSQNPRHKITKRGQNVTFRCDPISEHNRLYWYRQTLGQGPEFLTYFQNEAQLEKSRLLSDRFSAERPKGSFSTLEIQRTEQGDSAMYLCASSLAGGQPYEQYFGPGTRLTVT.

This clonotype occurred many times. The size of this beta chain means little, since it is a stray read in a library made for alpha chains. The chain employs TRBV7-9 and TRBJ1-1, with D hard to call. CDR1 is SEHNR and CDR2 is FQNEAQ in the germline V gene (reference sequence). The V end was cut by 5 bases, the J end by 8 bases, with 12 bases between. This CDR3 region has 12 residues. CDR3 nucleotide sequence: TGTGCCAGCAGCCAAAACGAGAGAGAAGCTTTCTTT. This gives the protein CASSQNEREAFF.

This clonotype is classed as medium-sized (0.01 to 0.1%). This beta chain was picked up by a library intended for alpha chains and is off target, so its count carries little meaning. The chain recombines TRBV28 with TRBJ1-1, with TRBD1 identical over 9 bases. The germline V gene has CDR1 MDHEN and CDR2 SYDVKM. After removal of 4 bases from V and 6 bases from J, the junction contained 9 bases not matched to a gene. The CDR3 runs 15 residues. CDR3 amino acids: CASSSGQGILSEAFF. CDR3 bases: TGTGCCAGCAGTTCTGGACAGGGGATTCTTTCTGAAGCTTTCTTT.